This T cell receptor beta chain was obtained from a study of glioma-infiltrating T cells (dated by TCRdb to about 2016). At the level of the whole study: Glioma tissue, non-neoplastic brain tissue and matched peripheral blood mononuclear cells were used as sources from which TCR alpha- and beta-chain repertoires were sequenced. Each tissue-infiltrating repertoire was compared with the same patient's peripheral blood repertoire to measure divergence between tissue and blood T-cell populations. Three low-grade glioma patients, roughly eight primary glioblastoma patients, and three non-glioma patients who contributed non-neoplastic brain tissue made up the paired cohort. The research as a whole found: Tissue and blood shared very few CDR3 sequences, a result attributed to high CDR3 diversity and limited sampling. Group comparisons rested on small numbers: three non-neoplastic, three low-grade glioma and roughly 8 glioblastoma patients. VJ-independent divergence between tissue and blood was found to be below expectation in non-neoplastic patients but above expectation in all gliomas, particularly low-grade gliomas.

The iRepertoire nested amplicon-rescue multiplex PCR (arm-PCR) platform was used to amplify TCR alpha and beta CDR3 regions from RNA. For one-step reverse transcription and amplification, 100-400 ng of tissue mRNA or PBMC total RNA was used as input. After bead purification, a secondary multiplex PCR added Illumina adapters, and libraries were gel-purified between 200 and 400 bp. Libraries carried internal 6-nucleotide barcodes used for demultiplexing. The libraries were sequenced on an Illumina MiSeq using 2x220 or 2x250 nucleotide paired-end reads. Per the authors' processing: FLASH 1.2.11 was used to merge paired reads, and BWA-MEM then aligned the reads to the GRCh37 human genome before TRA and TRB reads were extracted. An IMGT-derived reference of cassette sequences and CDR3 motifs, with pseudogenes included, was used for V and J assignment. Reads were translated in three frames, and productive CDR3s were defined as those with a C...FGXG motif and no stop codons. Clonotypes were defined as unique combinations of V-J cassette pair and CDR3 amino acid sequence. Filtering of reads was based on Hamming distance, with the threshold set by the sequence error rate of each sample in mapped regions. Using fastp at Q25 and MiXCR, TCRdb reprocessed the public reads and kept productive beta chains. Here each entry gathers all rows of one CDR3 protein and keeps the most common genes and DNA. The V and J calls were determined by TCRdb, not by the authors. In all, the sample holds 100,000 to 150,000 distinct CDR3 sequences, and around 25% of those were seen once. Of the sample, roughly 29% falls within the top ten clones.

The table lists this clonotype with a few counts. Its antigen has not been determined. Base-call qualities are not available, and no considerably larger clone is one nucleotide away. V and J lose 6 bases and 1 base, and a span of 6 bases separates them. The germline V gene provides CDR1 ENHRY and CDR2 SYGVKD. The CDR3 covers 12 residues, taking in both the cysteine and the phenylalanine. The DNA shown is the 36-base CDR3, in frame from base 1. The sequenced material came from glioma tissue, nonneoplastic brain tissue, or PBMCs (not recorded which). The receptor was derived from a human donor with low-grade glioma or glioblastoma, undergoing nonglioma brain surgery, or in good health (not recorded which). The rearranged segments are TRBV10-3 and TRBJ1-1, with an unclear D gene assignment. The DNA is TGTGCCATCAGCAGAGGGAACACTGAAGCTTTCTTT. It codes for CAISRGNTEAFF.